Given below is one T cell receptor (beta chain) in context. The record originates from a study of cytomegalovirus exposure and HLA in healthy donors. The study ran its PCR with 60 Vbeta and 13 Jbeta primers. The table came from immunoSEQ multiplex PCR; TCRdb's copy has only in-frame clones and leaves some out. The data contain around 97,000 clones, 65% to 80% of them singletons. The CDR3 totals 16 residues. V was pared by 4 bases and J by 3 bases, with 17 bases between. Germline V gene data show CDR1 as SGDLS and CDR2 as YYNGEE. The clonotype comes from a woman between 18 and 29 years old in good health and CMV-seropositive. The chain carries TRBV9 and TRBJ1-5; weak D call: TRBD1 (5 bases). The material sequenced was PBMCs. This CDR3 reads CASSPNPDSFNQPQHF. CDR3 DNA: TGTGCCAGCAGCCCAAACCCAGACAGTTTCAATCAGCCCCAGCATTTT. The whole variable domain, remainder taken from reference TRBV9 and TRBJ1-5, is DSGVTQTPKHLITATGQRVTLRCSPRSGDLSVYWYQQSLDQGLQFLIQYYNGEERAKGNILERFSAQQFPDLHSELNLSSLELGDSALYFCASSPNPDSFNQPQHFGDGTRLSIL.